Each of the 32 T cell receptor beta chains below was sequenced from the same sample in a study of PD-L1 blockade in urothelial cancer. Generated by immunoSEQ multiplex PCR, the TCRdb table keeps only in-frame clones and is missing some. Here the sample spans about 91,000 clones, approximately 82% being singletons. The time point denotes: peripheral blood 6 weeks after treatment start. The sequenced sample was PBMCs, obtained around atezolizumab (anti-PD-L1) treatment. These receptor sequences come from a man aged 70 or older with urothelial cancer.

The chain employs TRBV7-2 and TRBJ2-3; perhaps TRBD1 as D (5 bases). V shed 1 base and J shed 12 bases, with 20 bases lying between them. The CDR3 totals 15 residues. Germline assignment: CDR1 SGHTA and CDR2 FQGNSA. CDR3 nucleotides: TGTGCCAGCAGCTTAGTGTCAGGGTCGACCCTCTTCCAGTATTTT. Protein sequence: CASSLVSGSTLFQYF.

This rearrangement joins TRBV19 to TRBJ2-3, with a possible D match to TRBD2 (6 bases). The CDR3 has 13 amino acids. CDR1 LNHDA and CDR2 SQIVND come from the germline V gene (reference sequence). V was cut by 8 bases and J by 5 bases, with 14 bases left in between. The CDR3 coding sequence is TGTGCCAGTGAGCGGGTTCTGGGAGATACGCAGTATTTT. This codes for CASERVLGDTQYF. The full variable domain, completed using reference TRBV19 and TRBJ2-3, is DGGITQSPKYLFRKEGQNVTLSCEQNLNHDAMYWYRQDPGQGLRLIYYSQIVNDFQKGDIAEGYSVSREKKESFPLTVTSAQKNPTAFYLCASERVLGDTQYFGPGTRLTVL.

The chain couples TRBV12-5 to TRBJ2-5; the match to TRBD1 covers 10 bases. The CDR3 runs 19 residues. The V gene end was trimmed by 1 base and the J gene end by 7 bases; junction bases not matched to a gene: 18. The germline V gene encodes CDR1 LGHNT and CDR2 FRNRAP. CDR3 nucleotides: TGTGCTAGTGGTTTGGCCCACGACCCGCGGGACAGGGGAGTAGGGACCCAGTACTTC. Its translation: CASGLAHDPRDRGVGTQYF.

This clone was counted once. The chain joins TRBV6-5 to TRBJ1-1; D perhaps matches TRBD1 (5 bases). The CDR3 sequence is 15 residues long. Germline loops: CDR1 MNHEY, CDR2 SVGAGI. V gave up 0 bases and J gave up 3 bases, with 11 bases separating them. The CDR3, as DNA: TGTGCCAGCAGTTACTCGTGGCAGGGTCACACTGAAGCTTTCTTT. This translates into CASSYSWQGHTEAFF.

The chain couples TRBV19 to TRBJ2-1; no clear D. Germline CDR1 LNHDA, CDR2 SQIVND (reference sequence). The CDR3 spans 18 residues. V lost 3 bases, J lost 0 bases, and 18 bases lay in between. The CDR3 region has the DNA TGTGCCAGTAGTATTGATTTGGTACAGAAGAGCTCCTACAATGAGCAGTTCTTC. Residues: CASSIDLVQKSSYNEQFF. Based on the CDR3 plus reference TRBV19 and TRBJ2-1, the full variable domain is DGGITQSPKYLFRKEGQNVTLSCEQNLNHDAMYWYRQDPGQGLRLIYYSQIVNDFQKGDIAEGYSVSREKKESFPLTVTSAQKNPTAFYLCASSIDLVQKSSYNEQFFGPGTRLTVL.

This chain connects TRBV7-2 to TRBJ1-5; possibly TRBD1 for D (5 bases). Trimming stripped 1 base from V and 7 bases from J, with 11 bases between. Germline loops: CDR1 SGHTA, CDR2 FQGNSA. The CDR3 runs to 14 residues. CDR3 nucleotides: TGTGCCAGCAGCTTAGGCAGGGTTAGCCAGCCCCAGCATTTT. Its translation is CASSLGRVSQPQHF.

The chain joins TRBV5-1 to TRBJ2-5, with 7 nucleotides matching TRBD2. V lost 6 bases and J lost 5; bases outside the gene matches: 13. This CDR3 has 15 amino acids. The germline V gene has CDR1 SGHRS and CDR2 YFSETQ. Here the CDR3 reads CASTQRAGVRETQYF. The DNA of the CDR3 is TGCGCCAGCACCCAGCGGGCGGGAGTGCGGGAGACCCAGTACTTC.

The genes are TRBV19 and TRBJ2-1; possible D gene TRBD1, 6 bases. Trimming took off 7 bases at V and 8 bases at J, with 12 bases between the two ends. CDR1 LNHDA and CDR2 SQIVND come from the germline V gene (reference sequence). The CDR3 runs 12 residues. The CDR3, as DNA: TGTGCCAGTAACTTATCAGGGGATGAGCAGTTCTTC. Its translation: CASNLSGDEQFF.

The rearrangement links TRBV19 to TRBJ1-2; a weak D match, TRBD1 (6 bases). Germline V gene data show CDR1 as LNHDA and CDR2 as SQIVND (reference sequence). The CDR3 contains 15 residues. V was shortened by 4 bases and J by 3 bases, with 15 bases between the two germline ends. The DNA of the CDR3 is TGTGCCAGTAGTAAGGGGGGGGGTCCCGACTATGGCTACACCTTC. This translates into CASSKGGGPDYGYTF.

The V gene is TRBV6-1, the J gene TRBJ2-3; no reliable D call. CDR1 and CDR2 from the germline V gene are MNHNS and SASEGT. The CDR3 is 13 amino acids. Deletions cut 6 bases from V and 1 base from J, with 8 bases between. The CDR3 loop is CASSLVGTDTQYF. The CDR3 DNA reads TGTGCCAGCAGCCTCGTCGGCACAGATACGCAGTATTTT.

This chain links TRBV21-1 with TRBJ2-7; TRBD2, the table's D call, was not compared with the DNA. TRBV21-1 constitutes a pseudogene. The CDR3 is 14 residues long. This chain's CDR3 is CASARGHSSYEQYF. Here the CDR3 DNA reads TGTGCCAGTGCCAGAGGTCATAGCTCCTACGAGCAGTACTTC.

Only a few counts were recorded for this clone. The gene calls are TRBV5-6 and TRBJ1-2; 8 bases align to TRBD1. The CDR3 length is 16 residues. Germline V lookup: CDR1 SGHDT, CDR2 YYEEEE. V shed 1 base and J 4 bases; nucleotides not matched to a gene: 9. CDR3 DNA sequence: TGTGCCAGCAGCTTGTATGAGACAGGGGATTTCTATGGCTACACCTTC. It translates to CASSLYETGDFYGYTF.

J is TRBJ1-5 and V is TRBV7-8; D possibly corresponds to TRBD1 (5 bases). CDR1 is SGHVS, CDR2 FQNEAQ, per germline. Deletions cut 1 base from V and 4 bases from J, with 17 bases between. The CDR3 has 17 residues. The CDR3 DNA is TGTGCCAGCAGCTTAGGTCCCATGGGGCTCTCAAATCAGCCCCAGCATTTT. It encodes CASSLGPMGLSNQPQHF.

This sequence joins TRBV9 and TRBJ2-5, with TRBD1 as a possible D gene (6 bases). Trimming left V 7 bases short and J 2 bases short, with 18 bases between. CDR1 SGDLS and CDR2 YYNGEE come from the germline V gene. CDR3 length: 15 residues. CDR3 sequence: CASGAGQTLQETQYF. CDR3 nucleotides: TGTGCCAGCGGGGCAGGACAGACTCTTCAAGAGACCCAGTACTTC.

The CDR3 DNA follows: TGTGCCAGCAGCCATTGGGCGTCCCAAGAGACCCAGTACTTC. Translating it yields CASSHWASQETQYF. The chain has TRBV11-2 and TRBJ2-5; D gene ambiguous. V was clipped by 5 bases and J by 1 base, with 11 bases between them. The V gene's germline CDR1 is SGHAT and CDR2 FQNNGV. CDR3 length: 14 residues.

This clone was seen only a few times. This chain links TRBV6-5 with TRBJ1-1; D uncertain. Trimming left V 4 bases short and J 1 base short, with 7 bases between. This CDR3 is 13 amino acids long. Germline lookup yields CDR1 MNHEY and CDR2 SVGAGI. Here the CDR3 reads CASSSGENTEAFF. Written as DNA, the CDR3 is TGTGCCAGCAGTTCCGGGGAGAACACTGAAGCTTTCTTT.

This clone turned up a few times. The chain carries TRBV19 and TRBJ1-1; D perhaps matches TRBD1 (5 bases). CDR3 length equals 16 residues. Germline V CDR1 and CDR2: LNHDA, SQIVND (reference sequence). Trimming pared 6 bases from V and 2 bases from J, leaving 19 bases between. In DNA form, the CDR3 reads TGTGCCAGTAGCCCCCGGCAGGGTGGTATTAACACTGAAGCTTTCTTT. It codes for CASSPRQGGINTEAFF.

This rearrangement joins TRBV6-4 to TRBJ1-5; no clear D. This CDR3 has 14 residues. The germline V gene encodes CDR1 MRHNA and CDR2 SNTAGT. Trimming took 6 bases from V and 7 from J, leaving 16 bases between them. CDR3 bases: TGTGCCAGCAGCAGTGTTCGGATTAGCCAGCCCCAGCATTTT. Protein product: CASSSVRISQPQHF.

The chain uses TRBV5-1 and TRBJ1-2; perhaps TRBD1 as D (6 bases). V lost 2 bases and J lost 3, with 14 bases in between. The CDR3 is 15 residues long. Germline loops: CDR1 SGHRS, CDR2 YFSETQ. The CDR3 DNA follows: TGCGCCAGCAGCTTTACCGGGACATTTTACTATGGCTACACCTTC. Residues: CASSFTGTFYYGYTF.

In its sample, this clone was seen a few times. The chain combines TRBV9 with TRBJ2-5, with D possibly matching TRBD2 (6 bases). The germline CDR1 and CDR2 sequences are SGDLS and YYNGEE. CDR3 length: 16 residues. V was clipped by 0 bases and J by 1 base, with 13 bases between them. The CDR3 bases are TGTGCCAGCAGCGTAGGGGCGGGGCACATCCAAGAGACCCAGTACTTC. It yields the protein CASSVGAGHIQETQYF.

This rearrangement joins TRBV7-9 to TRBJ2-5; D gene ambiguous. CDR3 length: 13 amino acids. The V end was cut by 5 bases, the J end by 0 bases, with 7 bases between. Per germline, CDR1 SEHNR and CDR2 FQNEAQ (reference sequence). The CDR3 nucleotides read TGTGCCAGCAGCACCAGGAACCAAGAGACCCAGTACTTC. The encoded protein is CASSTRNQETQYF.

The V call is TRBV5-1, the J call TRBJ1-2; 11 nucleotides agree with TRBD1. Germline V lookup: CDR1 SGHRS, CDR2 YFSETQ. This CDR3 is 17 amino acids long. The J segment lost 4 bases and the V segment lost 0 bases, leaving 8 bases of the junction unmatched. The CDR3 is CASSLEGTGGQTYGYTF. The DNA for the CDR3 is TGCGCCAGCAGCTTGGAGGGGACAGGGGGTCAGACCTATGGCTACACCTTC.

This chain links TRBV30 with TRBJ2-3, with 13 bases matching TRBD2. Germline V gene lookup returns CDR1 GTSNPN and CDR2 SVGIG (reference sequence). After removal of 2 bases from V and 4 bases from J, the junction contained 3 bases not matched to a gene. The CDR3 runs to 15 residues. Here the CDR3 DNA reads TGTGCCTGGAGTCCGGGGACTAGCGGGGCAGATACGCAGTATTTT. Encoded protein: CAWSPGTSGADTQYF.

J is TRBJ2-7 and V is TRBV18; 8 positions match TRBD2. The germline CDR1 and CDR2 sequences are KGHSH and LQKENI. The junction had 4 bases not matched to a gene; V was cut back by 5 bases and J by 1 base. This CDR3 contains 14 residues. CDR3 amino acids: CASSSLAGSYEQYF. The CDR3 region has the DNA TGTGCCAGCTCATCCTTAGCGGGATCCTACGAGCAGTACTTC.

The genes are TRBV21-1 and TRBJ1-4; the D segment call TRBD1 is taken from the table without a DNA check. TRBV21-1 is recorded as a pseudogene. The CDR3 is 16 amino acids. CDR3 bases: TGTGCCAGCAGCAGAAAGAAACAGGGGGCTAATGAAAAACTGTTTTTT. Protein product: CASSRKKQGANEKLFF.

The rearrangement uses TRBV20-1 and TRBJ2-5, with D hard to call. This CDR3 contains 11 residues. Trimming removed 6 bases from V and 1 base from J, with 6 bases in between. Germline CDR1 reads DFQATT; CDR2 reads SNEGSKA (reference sequence). This CDR3 is CSAEAQETQYF. As DNA, the CDR3 is TGCAGTGCCGAAGCCCAAGAGACCCAGTACTTC.

The gene calls are TRBV7-2 and TRBJ1-2; 8 bases are shared with TRBD1. Germline V CDR1 and CDR2: SGHTA, FQGNSA. This CDR3 comprises 12 residues. Germline trimming cut 5 bases from V and 6 bases from J; bases unmatched to any gene: 2. The CDR3 protein is CASSADRDGYTF. The CDR3 nucleotides read TGTGCCAGCAGCGCGGACAGGGATGGCTACACCTTC.

The V gene is TRBV5-4, the J gene TRBJ2-4; 7 positions match TRBD2. CDR3 length: 15 residues. Germline values: CDR1 SGHNT, CDR2 YYREEE (reference sequence). V trimming: 4 bases; J trimming: 7 bases; junction bases outside the gene matches: 11. This chain's CDR3 is CASSQDVGGINIQYF. CDR3 in DNA: TGTGCCAGCAGCCAAGATGTGGGAGGGATTAACATTCAGTACTTC.

This clone was recorded only once. The V gene is TRBV27, the J gene TRBJ1-1; D gene uncertain. The germline gives CDR1 MNHEY, CDR2 SMNVEV (reference sequence). Trimming removed 5 bases from V and 0 bases from J, with 7 bases in between. The length of the CDR3 is 13 residues. The CDR3 nucleotides read TGTGCCAGCAGTCTGACTGTGAACACTGAAGCTTTCTTT. This sequence encodes CASSLTVNTEAFF.

The chain links TRBV5-8 to TRBJ1-1, with TRBD1 as a possible D gene (5 bases). Trimming took 0 bases from V and 6 from J, leaving 12 bases between them. Germline V CDR1 and CDR2: SGHTS, YDEGEE. CDR3 size: 14 residues. CDR3 nucleotide sequence: TGTGCCAGCAGCTTGGGGGGAGGGACTTCTGAAGCTTTCTTT. Encoded protein: CASSLGGGTSEAFF. The variable domain in full, completed from reference TRBV5-8 and TRBJ1-1, reads EAGVTQSPTHLIKTRGQQATLRCSPISGHTSVYWYQQALGLGLQFLLWYDEGEERNRGNFPPRFSGRQFPNYSSELNVNALELEDSALYLCASSLGGGTSEAFFGQGTRLTVV.

The V call is TRBV30, the J call TRBJ1-4, with D possibly being TRBD1 (5 bases). Per germline, CDR1 GTSNPN and CDR2 SVGIG (reference sequence). This CDR3 has 14 residues. V lost 2 bases and J 5 bases, leaving 12 bases between the germline ends. CDR3 sequence: CAWSSGAVNEKLFF. The CDR3 DNA is TGTGCCTGGAGTTCTGGGGCAGTCAATGAAAAACTGTTTTTT.

This sequence joins TRBV7-2 and TRBJ1-5; a possible D gene is TRBD1 (5 bases). Germline lookup yields CDR1 SGHTA and CDR2 FQGNSA. This CDR3 contains 13 residues. Trimming shortened V by 5 bases and J by 10 bases, and 15 bases separated the two germline ends. CDR3 sequence: CASSPGGIRPQHF. The CDR3 coding sequence is TGTGCCAGCAGCCCCGGGGGGATTCGACCCCAGCATTTT.